This record concerns one T cell receptor beta chain sequence. No cognate antigen has been identified for it. No base quality information exists; no much larger clone differs at one position. Using the deep immunoSEQ assay, TCR CDR3 regions were amplified from genomic DNA by multiplex PCR. For each cell subset, the extracted genomic DNA was distributed evenly across all wells of several immunoSEQ 96-well plates, and each plate served as one replicate. Each replicate PCR for sorted subsets received about 210 ng genomic DNA, equal to about 29,000 T cell genomes. The purified libraries were quantified using a Qubit 3.0 fluorometer, sized with a Bioanalyzer 2100, and then quantified again using the KAPA Library Quantification kit. A separate single-read 150-cycle Illumina NextSeq 550 flow cell was used to sequence each immunoSEQ 96-well plate. The authors' pipeline ran thus. Because only junctional sequences without quality scores were contained in the immunoSEQ output, filtering matching that applied to full-length reads could not be performed. To assign V/J genes and CDR3, sequences were annotated using PyIR, a Python wrapper for IgBLAST v1.9, with IMGT germline references. Reads with weak V/J assignments (E-value above 1e-6), missing CDR3, stop codons, out-of-frame junctions, or ambiguous translated residues were removed. A V3J clonotype was defined by an identical inferred V gene, J gene, and CDR3 amino acid sequence. To compute the percentage overlap between repertoires, the number of shared unique clonotypes was divided by the size of the smaller repertoire. RTK rarefaction, the Chao1 estimator, and Recon v2.1 estimates of unobserved clonotypes were used to assess repertoire richness. For all TCRbeta clonotypes obtained by the gDNA method from a few donors, generation probabilities were computed with OLGA. Not all clones reach the TCRdb copy of this immuneACCESS table, which keeps in-frame sequences only. Checked studies attribute under half of the gap to unresolved V genes and leave the rest unexplained. V and J calls and clone size follow that table, whereas D and trimming were derived from the DNA. The sample data list some 1 million clones, and approximately 70% of these were observed just once. The top ten hold approximately 1.5% of the sample.

The entry originates in a study of shared clonotypes between healthy human individuals (dated by TCRdb to the early 2020s). With respect to the entire study: A few men and two women, aged 18 to 49 years, made up the cohort. Between about 0.9 and 9 billion PBMCs per donor were obtained by leukapheresis. Different laboratories and diverse techniques were used to prepare libraries and sequence TCR repertoires, to increase sequencing depth and limit assay-specific biases. Blood TCR repertoires of a handful of healthy adults were deeply sequenced to estimate repertoire size and the extent of clonotype sharing between individuals. For each donor, CD4 naive and CD4 memory were each given three plates, CD8 naive was given two plates, and CD8 memory was given one plate. The investigation overall reported the following: Because the study included a small number of donors, the genetic and exposure-history diversity represented was limited. Higher generation probabilities were observed for clonotypes shared by all four sorted-subset donors than for non-shared clonotypes. Pairwise subsampling led to the expectation that sequencing depth would affect the degree of clonotype sharing among donors. Estimated clonotype richness was generally larger for naive than for memory subsets. Rarefaction of sorted-subset datasets indicated incomplete sequencing despite the large sequencing depth. Only blood was sampled, and tissue TCR repertoires likely differ from those in blood. Around 5% of naive CD4, roughly 3.6% of naive CD8, 2.3% of memory CD4, and about 0.4% of memory CD8 clonotypes were shared across a few donors.

Healthy HIV-negative adults with no recently reported acute infections or vaccinations were included as donors. All donors were Caucasian adults living in Nashville, Tennessee, USA. CD4+ T cells were enriched by magnetic negative selection, after which naive cells were positively selected on CD45RA and the negative fraction was taken as the memory subset. Blood was obtained by leukapheresis, after which PBMCs were separated by Ficoll-Histopaque density gradient centrifugation and cryopreserved in liquid nitrogen vapor phase. Analytical flow cytometry was used to check the purity and quantity of every magnetically sorted T cell population. Genomic DNA was isolated from each sorted fraction and quantified by UV absorbance on a Nanodrop 2000c. Sequences were obtained from memory CD4+ T cells sorted from blood. The meaning of the sample's cell subset or site label: CD45RA-negative fraction. This receptor was taken from a man aged 18 to 35 in good health.

The DNA sequence reads TGCGCCAGCAGCCAAGATTTAATGAACACTGAAGCTTTCTTT. Translated, this gives CASSQDLMNTEAFF. This chain is built from TRBV4-1 and TRBJ1-1, with the D gene too uncertain to name. The CDR3 numbers 14 residues from cysteine through phenylalanine. Just CDR3 DNA is preserved here, 42 bases in frame from base 1. CDR1 and CDR2 (MGHRA, YSYEKL) derive from the germline V gene. V and J lose 0 bases and 0 bases, and a span of 5 bases separates them.